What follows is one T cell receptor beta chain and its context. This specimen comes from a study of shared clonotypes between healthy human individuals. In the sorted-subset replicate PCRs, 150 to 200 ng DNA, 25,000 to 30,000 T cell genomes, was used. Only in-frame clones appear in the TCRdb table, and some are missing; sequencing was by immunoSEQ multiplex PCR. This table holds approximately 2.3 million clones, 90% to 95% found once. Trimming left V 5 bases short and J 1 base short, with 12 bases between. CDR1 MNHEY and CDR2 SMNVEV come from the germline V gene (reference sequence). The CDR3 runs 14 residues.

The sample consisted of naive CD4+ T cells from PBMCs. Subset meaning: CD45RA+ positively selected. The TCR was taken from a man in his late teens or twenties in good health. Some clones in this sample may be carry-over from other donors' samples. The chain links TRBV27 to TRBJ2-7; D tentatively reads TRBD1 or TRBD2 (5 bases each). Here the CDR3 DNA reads TGTGCCAGCAGTCAAAGAGGGGATTCCTACGAGCAGTACTTC. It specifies CASSQRGDSYEQYF.